The source of this TCR beta chain is a study of OX40 agonist ivuxolimab in advanced cancers. Across the whole study: The patients received ivuxolimab by intravenous route every 2 weeks at 0.01 to 10 mg/kg. Three individuals attained partial responses, comprising one hepatocellular carcinoma case and two cutaneous melanoma cases.

Broader study findings: In CD8+ T cells, expanded clones were on average more numerous than in CD4+.

Sampling of blood occurred at baseline, cycle 4 day 1, and cycle 7 day 1. This CDR3 has 15 residues. Unmatched junction bases numbered 8, after V lost 1 base and J lost 4 bases. Germline-derived CDR1 and CDR2 are GTSNPN and SVGIG (reference sequence). Profiled with immunoSEQ multiplex PCR; TCRdb holds only in-frame clones, not every one. The top ten hold 3.5% to 6% of the sample, which has about 77,000 clones, about 84% seen once. Comment on this clone: The antigen remains unidentified.

The receptor was isolated from an adult with an advanced solid tumor such as melanoma, head and neck, liver or kidney cancer. J is TRBJ1-2 and V is TRBV30; 8 bases line up with TRBD1. Specimen: CD4+ or CD8+ T cells sorted from blood, collected in a trial of the OX40 agonist ivuxolimab. This CDR3 reads CAWSAPGGISYGYTF. The CDR3 bases are TGTGCCTGGAGTGCCCCAGGGGGCATAAGCTATGGCTACACCTTC.